The 7 T cell receptor beta chains below come from one sample, sequenced in a study of T cell clonality in common variable immunodeficiency (dated by TCRdb to 2014 to 2015). Library preparation used the immunoSEQ multiplex PCR assay. In its TCRdb copy, this immuneACCESS table keeps in-frame sequences only and misses some clones. Where compared with another copy, unresolved V genes explain less than half of these, and the others have no known cause. Here the sample lists roughly 34,000 clones, none seen once only. Around 7% of the sample rests with the top ten. No antigen has been identified for these receptors. Points the paper makes about the study in general: CVID TCRbeta sequences reportedly showed fewer deletions and N-nucleotide insertions and lacked highly modified clones with 13 or more V deletions.

Sequencing input: peripheral blood mononuclear cells. Receptors were obtained from a human donor with common variable immunodeficiency.

This clone was recorded a few times. The CDR3 DNA, read in part, is TGTGCCAGCACCCGATGGGGAGCGGGAGAGGACGAG. Translating it yields CASTRWGAGEDE. The CDR3 in full is CASTRWGAGEDEQYF. The gene calls are TRBV11-3 and TRBJ2-7; 8 bases match TRBD2. The CDR3 is cut off 3 residues early in the read; its end comes from the germline J gene. The length of the CDR3 is 15 residues. With V trimmed by 7 bases and J by 5 bases, 13 bases remained unmatched. CDR1 and CDR2 from the germline V gene are SGHNT and YENEEA.

This clone turned up a few times. The read ends 3 residues shy of where the CDR3 ends; the end is completed using the germline J gene. The chain has TRBV7-3 and TRBJ2-7; a possible D gene is TRBD1 (8 bases). There are 14 residues in the CDR3. V was pared by 9 bases and J by 4 bases, with 19 bases between. Per the germline V gene, CDR1 is SGHTA and CDR2 is FQGTGA. CDR3 in amino acids: CASREDRAGYEQYF. Partial CDR3 DNA: TGTGCCAGTCGGGAGGACAGGGCCGGTTACGAG.

This clone occurred many times. Read coverage stops 3 residues before the CDR3 terminus; the germline J gene supplies the remainder. The chain employs TRBV7-7 and TRBJ2-3, with D maybe TRBD1 (6 bases). Germline assignment: CDR1 SSHAT and CDR2 FNYEAQ (reference sequence). The CDR3 length is 16 residues. The V end lost 1 base, the J end lost 0 bases, and 11 bases lay between the germline ends. The DNA read from the CDR3 is TGTGCCAGCAGCTTAGGGGACACTTCTAGCACAGATACG. This codes for CASSLGDTSSTDT. The entire CDR3 sequence reads CASSLGDTSSTDTQYF.

This clone was observed many times. The CDR3 end is not reached by the read, which stops 3 residues before it; the germline J gene fills it in. This rearrangement joins TRBV20-1 to TRBJ1-5, with D possibly TRBD1 on 5 matching bases. Trimming left V 1 base short and J 7 bases short, with 17 bases between. In germline, CDR1 is DFQATT, CDR2 SNEGSKA (reference sequence). The CDR3 contains 15 residues. The part of the CDR3 DNA that was read is TGCAGTGCTAGAGTGGGGGGGGAGGGTGGCCAGCCC. Its translation is CSARVGGEGGQP. The complete CDR3 reads CSARVGGEGGQPQHF.

The table lists this clone with a few counts. The part of the CDR3 DNA that was read is TGTGCCAGCAGCCGGGACAGCGGTACCTACGAG. Protein: CASSRDSGTYE. The entire CDR3 reads CASSRDSGTYEQYF. V gene TRBV2 combines with J gene TRBJ2-7; the match to TRBD1 covers 7 bases. The read terminates 3 residues before the CDR3 end, so the remaining end is supplied by the germline J gene. V lost 6 bases, J lost 2 bases, and 7 bases stayed unmatched. CDR3 length: 14 residues. Per the germline V gene, CDR1 is SNHLY and CDR2 is FYNNEI.

This clone was observed many times. The read is 3 residues too short to cover the CDR3 end, so that end is filled in from the germline J gene. The chain recombines TRBV5-5 with TRBJ1-2, with a tentative D call TRBD1 (5 bases). Trimming left V 5 bases short and J 0 bases short, with 14 bases between. Germline CDR1 and CDR2: SGHKS and YYEKEE (reference sequence). CDR3 length: 15 amino acids. The CDR3 DNA, read in part, is TGTGCCAGCAGTCATCAGGGTCGGGCTAACTATGGC. Translated: CASSHQGRANYG. The complete CDR3 protein is CASSHQGRANYGYTF.

This clone has a count of ten or more. The CDR3 goes on 3 residues after the read ends, and that part is filled in from the germline J gene. The genes are TRBV2 and TRBJ2-6; perhaps TRBD1 as D (5 bases). Trimming pared 3 bases from V and 4 bases from J, leaving 13 bases between. Germline assignment: CDR1 SNHLY and CDR2 FYNNEI. CDR3 length equals 16 residues. CDR3 bases read: TGTGCCAGCAGTGATTTTTCAGGGTCCGGGGCCAACGTC. Its protein product is CASSDFSGSGANV. The full CDR3 is CASSDFSGSGANVLTF.